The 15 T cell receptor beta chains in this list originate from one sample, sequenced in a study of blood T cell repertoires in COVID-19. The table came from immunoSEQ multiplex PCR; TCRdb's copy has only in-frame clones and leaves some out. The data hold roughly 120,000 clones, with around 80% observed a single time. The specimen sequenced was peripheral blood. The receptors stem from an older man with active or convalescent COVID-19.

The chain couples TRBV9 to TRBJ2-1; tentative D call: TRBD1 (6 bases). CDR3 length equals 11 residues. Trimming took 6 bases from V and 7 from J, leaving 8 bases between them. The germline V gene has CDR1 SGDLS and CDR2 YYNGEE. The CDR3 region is CASIRGNEQFF. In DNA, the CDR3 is TGTGCCAGCATTAGGGGGAATGAGCAGTTCTTC. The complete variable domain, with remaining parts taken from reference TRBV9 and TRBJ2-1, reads DSGVTQTPKHLITATGQRVTLRCSPRSGDLSVYWYQQSLDQGLQFLIQYYNGEERAKGNILERFSAQQFPDLHSELNLSSLELGDSALYFCASIRGNEQFFGPGTRLTVL.

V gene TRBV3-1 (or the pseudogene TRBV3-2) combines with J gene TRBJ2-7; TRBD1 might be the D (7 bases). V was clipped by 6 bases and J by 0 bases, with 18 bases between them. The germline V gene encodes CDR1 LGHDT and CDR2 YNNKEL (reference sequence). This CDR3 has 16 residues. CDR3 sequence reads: CASSLSAGQNSYEQYF. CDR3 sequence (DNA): TGTGCCAGCAGTCTATCCGCGGGACAGAACTCCTACGAGCAGTACTTC.

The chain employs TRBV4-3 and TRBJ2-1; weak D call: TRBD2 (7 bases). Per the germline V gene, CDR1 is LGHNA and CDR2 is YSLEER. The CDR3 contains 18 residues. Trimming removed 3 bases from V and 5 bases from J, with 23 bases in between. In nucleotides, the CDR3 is TGCGCCAGCAGCCACAAGAAGGGGGAGGGACTTAGGAACAATGAGCAGTTCTTC. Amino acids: CASSHKKGEGLRNNEQFF.

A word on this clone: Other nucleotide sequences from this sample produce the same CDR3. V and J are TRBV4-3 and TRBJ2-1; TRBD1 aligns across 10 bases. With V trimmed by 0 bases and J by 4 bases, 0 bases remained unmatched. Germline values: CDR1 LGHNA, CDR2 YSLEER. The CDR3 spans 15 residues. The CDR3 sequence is CASSQEGQGYNEQFF. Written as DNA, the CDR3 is TGCGCCAGCAGCCAAGAGGGACAGGGGTACAATGAGCAGTTCTTC.

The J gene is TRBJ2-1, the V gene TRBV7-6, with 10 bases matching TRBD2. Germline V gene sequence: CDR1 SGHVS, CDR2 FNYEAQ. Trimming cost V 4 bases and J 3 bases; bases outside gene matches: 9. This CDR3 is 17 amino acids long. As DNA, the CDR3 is TGTGCCAGCAGCTCTAGCGGGAGACCTTATCACTACAATGAGCAGTTCTTC. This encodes CASSSSGRPYHYNEQFF.

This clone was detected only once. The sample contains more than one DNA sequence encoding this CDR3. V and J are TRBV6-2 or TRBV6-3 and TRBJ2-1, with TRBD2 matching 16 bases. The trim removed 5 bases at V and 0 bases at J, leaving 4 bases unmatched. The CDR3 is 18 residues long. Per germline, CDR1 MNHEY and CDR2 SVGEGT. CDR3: CASSPGLAGGSSYNEQFF. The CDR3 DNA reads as TGTGCCAGCAGTCCGGGACTAGCGGGAGGGAGCTCCTACAATGAGCAGTTCTTC.

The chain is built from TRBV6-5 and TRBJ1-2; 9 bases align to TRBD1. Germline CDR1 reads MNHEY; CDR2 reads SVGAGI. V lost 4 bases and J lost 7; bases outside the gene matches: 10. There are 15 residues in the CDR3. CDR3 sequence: CASSLTGTGNSGYTF. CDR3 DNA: TGTGCCAGCAGTTTAACCGGGACAGGGAATTCTGGCTACACCTTC.

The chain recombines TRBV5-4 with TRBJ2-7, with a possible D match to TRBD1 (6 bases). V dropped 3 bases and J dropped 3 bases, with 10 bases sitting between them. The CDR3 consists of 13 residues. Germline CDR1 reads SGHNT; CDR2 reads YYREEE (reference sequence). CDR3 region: CASSSGQNYEQYF. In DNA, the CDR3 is TGTGCCAGCAGCTCCGGACAGAACTACGAGCAGTACTTC.

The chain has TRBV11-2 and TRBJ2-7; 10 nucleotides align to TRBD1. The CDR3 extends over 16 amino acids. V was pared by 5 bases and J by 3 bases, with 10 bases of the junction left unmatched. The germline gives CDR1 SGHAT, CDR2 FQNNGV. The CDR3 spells CASSPLGRTGGYEQYF. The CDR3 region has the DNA TGTGCCAGCAGCCCCCTGGGTAGGACAGGGGGCTACGAGCAGTACTTC.

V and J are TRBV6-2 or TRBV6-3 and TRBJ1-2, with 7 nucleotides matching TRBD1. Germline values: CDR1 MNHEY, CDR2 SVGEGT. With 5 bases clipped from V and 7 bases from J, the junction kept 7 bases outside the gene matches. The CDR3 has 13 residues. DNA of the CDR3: TGTGCCAGCAGTCCCGACAGGGCGGGTGGCTACACCTTC. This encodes CASSPDRAGGYTF.

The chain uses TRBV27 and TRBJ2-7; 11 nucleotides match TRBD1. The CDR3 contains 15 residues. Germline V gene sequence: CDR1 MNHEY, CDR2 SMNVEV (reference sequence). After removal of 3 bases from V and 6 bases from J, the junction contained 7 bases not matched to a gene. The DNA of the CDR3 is TGTGCCAGCAGTTTTAGAGGGACAGGGGGTTCCGAGCAGTACTTC. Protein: CASSFRGTGGSEQYF.

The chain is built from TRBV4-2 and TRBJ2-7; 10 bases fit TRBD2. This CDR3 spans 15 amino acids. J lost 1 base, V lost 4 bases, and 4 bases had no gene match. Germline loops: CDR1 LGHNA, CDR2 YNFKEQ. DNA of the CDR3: TGTGCCAGCAGCCTCGGGACTAGCGAGTCCTACGAGCAGTACTTC. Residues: CASSLGTSESYEQYF.

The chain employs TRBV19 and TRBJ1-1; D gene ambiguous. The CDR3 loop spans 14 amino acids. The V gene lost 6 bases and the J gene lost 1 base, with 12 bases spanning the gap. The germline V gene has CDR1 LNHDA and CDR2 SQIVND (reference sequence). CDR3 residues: CASSQEGPNTEAFF. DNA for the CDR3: TGTGCCAGTAGCCAAGAGGGCCCGAACACTGAAGCTTTCTTT.

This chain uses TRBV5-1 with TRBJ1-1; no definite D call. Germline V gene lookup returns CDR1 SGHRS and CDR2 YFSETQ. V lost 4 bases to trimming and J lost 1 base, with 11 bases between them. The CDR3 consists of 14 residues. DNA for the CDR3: TGCGCCAGCAGCCCGAACCAGGCGAACACTGAAGCTTTCTTT. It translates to CASSPNQANTEAFF.

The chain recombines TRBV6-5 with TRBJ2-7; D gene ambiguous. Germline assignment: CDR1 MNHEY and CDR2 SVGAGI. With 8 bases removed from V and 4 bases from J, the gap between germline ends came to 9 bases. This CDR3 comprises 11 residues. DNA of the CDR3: TGTGCCAGCGCGTACGGTTACGAGCAGTACTTC. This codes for CASAYGYEQYF.